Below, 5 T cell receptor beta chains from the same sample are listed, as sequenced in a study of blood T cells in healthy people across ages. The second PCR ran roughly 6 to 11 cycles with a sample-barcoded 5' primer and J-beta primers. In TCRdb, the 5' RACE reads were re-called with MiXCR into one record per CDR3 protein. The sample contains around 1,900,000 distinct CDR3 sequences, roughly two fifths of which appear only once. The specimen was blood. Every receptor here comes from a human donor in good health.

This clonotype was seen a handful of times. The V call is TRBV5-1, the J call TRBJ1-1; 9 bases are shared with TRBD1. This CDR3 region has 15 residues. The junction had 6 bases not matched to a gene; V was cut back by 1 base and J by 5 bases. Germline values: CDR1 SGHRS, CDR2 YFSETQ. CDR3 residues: CASSLRTGAGTEAFF. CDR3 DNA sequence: TGCGCCAGCAGCTTGAGGACAGGGGCGGGGACTGAAGCTTTCTTT.

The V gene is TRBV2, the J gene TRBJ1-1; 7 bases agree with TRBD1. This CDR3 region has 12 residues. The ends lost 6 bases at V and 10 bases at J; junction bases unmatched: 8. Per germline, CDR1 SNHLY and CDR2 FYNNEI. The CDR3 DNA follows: TGTGCCAGCAGACCCCACAGGGGTAGAGCTTTCTTT. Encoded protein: CASRPHRGRAFF.

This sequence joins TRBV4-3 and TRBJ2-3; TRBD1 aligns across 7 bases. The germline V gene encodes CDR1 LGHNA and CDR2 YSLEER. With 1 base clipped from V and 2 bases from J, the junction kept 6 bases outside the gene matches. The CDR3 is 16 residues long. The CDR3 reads CASSQATQGSTDTQYF. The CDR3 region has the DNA TGCGCCAGCAGCCAAGCAACACAGGGGTCCACAGATACGCAGTATTTT.

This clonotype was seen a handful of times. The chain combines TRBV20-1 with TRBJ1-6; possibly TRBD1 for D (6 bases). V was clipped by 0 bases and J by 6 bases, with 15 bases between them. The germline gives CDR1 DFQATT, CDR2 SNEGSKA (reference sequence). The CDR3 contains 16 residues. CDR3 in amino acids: CSAREPGRGANSPLHF. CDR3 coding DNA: TGCAGTGCTAGAGAGCCCGGGAGGGGGGCTAATTCACCCCTCCACTTT.

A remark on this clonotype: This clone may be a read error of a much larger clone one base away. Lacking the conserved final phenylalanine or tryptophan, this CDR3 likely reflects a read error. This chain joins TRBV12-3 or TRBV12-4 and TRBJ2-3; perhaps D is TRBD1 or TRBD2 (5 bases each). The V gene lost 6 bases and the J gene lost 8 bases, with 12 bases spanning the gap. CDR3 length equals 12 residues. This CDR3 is CASSRRGATQYS. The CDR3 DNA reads TGTGCCAGCAGCCGAAGAGGGGCTACGCAGTATTCT.